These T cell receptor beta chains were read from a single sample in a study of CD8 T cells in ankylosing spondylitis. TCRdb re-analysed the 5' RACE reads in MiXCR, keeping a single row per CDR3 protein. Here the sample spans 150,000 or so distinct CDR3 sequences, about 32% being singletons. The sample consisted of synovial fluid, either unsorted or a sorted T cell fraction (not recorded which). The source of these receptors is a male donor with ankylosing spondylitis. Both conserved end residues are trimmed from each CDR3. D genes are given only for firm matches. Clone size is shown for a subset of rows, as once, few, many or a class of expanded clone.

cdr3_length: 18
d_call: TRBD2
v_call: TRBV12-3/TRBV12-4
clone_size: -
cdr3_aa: ASSPRTSGSLVRNTDTQY

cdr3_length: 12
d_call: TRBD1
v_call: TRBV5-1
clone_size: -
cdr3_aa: ASTPTGVAGELF

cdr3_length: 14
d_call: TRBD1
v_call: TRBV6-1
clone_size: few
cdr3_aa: ATPRTGTGNTGELF

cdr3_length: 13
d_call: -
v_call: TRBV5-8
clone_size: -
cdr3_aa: ASSYGTYNTGELF

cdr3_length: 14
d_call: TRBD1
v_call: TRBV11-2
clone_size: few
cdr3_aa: ASSLVPGTGGGEQY

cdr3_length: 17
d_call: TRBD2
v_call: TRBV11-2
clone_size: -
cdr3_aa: ASSFSFAASGRVKETQY

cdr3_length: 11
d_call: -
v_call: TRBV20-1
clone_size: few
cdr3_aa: SARRRMNTEAF

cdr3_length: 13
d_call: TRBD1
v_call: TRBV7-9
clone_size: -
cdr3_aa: ASSSNRGTDSPLH

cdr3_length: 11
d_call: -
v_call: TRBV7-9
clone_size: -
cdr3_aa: APRGLSSYEQY

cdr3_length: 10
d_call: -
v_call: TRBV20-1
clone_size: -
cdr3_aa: SAIGANEKLF

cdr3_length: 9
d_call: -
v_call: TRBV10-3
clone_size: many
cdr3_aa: AIGTGNEQF

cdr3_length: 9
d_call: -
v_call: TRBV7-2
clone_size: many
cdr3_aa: ASSPRTEAF

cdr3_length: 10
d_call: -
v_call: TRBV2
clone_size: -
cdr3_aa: ASSASNQPQH

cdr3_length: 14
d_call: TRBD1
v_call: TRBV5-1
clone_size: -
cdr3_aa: ASKPGQGALSEKLF

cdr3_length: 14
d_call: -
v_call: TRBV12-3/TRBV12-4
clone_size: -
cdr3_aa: ASSYQGPSGANVLT

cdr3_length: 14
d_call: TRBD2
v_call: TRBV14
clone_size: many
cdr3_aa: ASSQGLAGVSGELF

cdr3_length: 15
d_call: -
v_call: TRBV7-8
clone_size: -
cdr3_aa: ASSFRARGGVNTEAF

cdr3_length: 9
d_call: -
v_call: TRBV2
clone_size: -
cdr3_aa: ASSVEGEQF

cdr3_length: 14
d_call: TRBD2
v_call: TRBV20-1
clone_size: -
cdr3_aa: SASRLADPYQETQY

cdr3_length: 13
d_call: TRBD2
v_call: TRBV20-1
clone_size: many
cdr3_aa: SARDRLAGLNEQF

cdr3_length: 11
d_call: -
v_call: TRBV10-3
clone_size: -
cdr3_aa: AISDDLNQPQH

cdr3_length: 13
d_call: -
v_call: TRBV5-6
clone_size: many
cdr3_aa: ASSPGHLLTDTQY

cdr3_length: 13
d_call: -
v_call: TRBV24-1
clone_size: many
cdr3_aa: ATSDSSQVSYEQY

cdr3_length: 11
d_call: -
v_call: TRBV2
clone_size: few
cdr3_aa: ASSMTGVYGYT

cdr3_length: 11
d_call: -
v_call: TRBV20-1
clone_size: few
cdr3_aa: SANRDSLYEQY

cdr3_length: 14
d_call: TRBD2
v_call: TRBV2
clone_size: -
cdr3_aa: ASSARLAGNTDTQY

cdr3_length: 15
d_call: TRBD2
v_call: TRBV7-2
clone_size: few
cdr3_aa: ASSLRSGYLSYNEQF

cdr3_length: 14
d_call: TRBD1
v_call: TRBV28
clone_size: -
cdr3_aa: ASRPTGGAARKTQY

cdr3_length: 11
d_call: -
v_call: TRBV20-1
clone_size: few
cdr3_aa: SARDQKAYEQY

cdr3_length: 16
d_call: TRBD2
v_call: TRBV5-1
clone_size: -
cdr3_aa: ASRTTTSGLLGTDTQY

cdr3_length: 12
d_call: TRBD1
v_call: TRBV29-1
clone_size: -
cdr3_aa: SVEKQGKTDTQY

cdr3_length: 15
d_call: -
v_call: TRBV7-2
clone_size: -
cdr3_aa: ASSFSGGASINNEQF

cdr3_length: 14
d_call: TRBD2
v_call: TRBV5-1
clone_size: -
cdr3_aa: ASSLPRTSGTNEQF

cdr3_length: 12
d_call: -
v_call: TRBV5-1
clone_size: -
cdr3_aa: ASSFAQGKNIQY

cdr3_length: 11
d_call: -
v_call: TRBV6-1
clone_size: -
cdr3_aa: ASSERTNEKLF

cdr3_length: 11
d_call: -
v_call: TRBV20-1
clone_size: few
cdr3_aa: SARVGLSGELF

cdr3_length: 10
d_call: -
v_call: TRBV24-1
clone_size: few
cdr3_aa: ATSDVGWPQH

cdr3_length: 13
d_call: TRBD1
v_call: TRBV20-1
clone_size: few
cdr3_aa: SAMAGDRVQETQY

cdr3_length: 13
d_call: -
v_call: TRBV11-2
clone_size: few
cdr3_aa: ASSFTRQAAETQY

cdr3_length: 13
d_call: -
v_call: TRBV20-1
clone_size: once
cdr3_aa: SARGRGTTYNEQF